This TCR beta chain was profiled in a study of regulatory T cells in long-lasting Graves disease. Time point here: newly diagnosed GD, antithyroid drugs for less than 3 months. TCR sequences were obtained from RNA taken from PBMCs. This clonotype was counted many times. V gave up 1 base and J gave up 8 bases, with 15 bases separating them. The CDR3 consists of 16 residues. CDR1 and CDR2 (germline): MGHRA, YSYEKL. To make TCR beta libraries, researchers used iRepertoire HTBI primers and Arm-PCR of CDR3 regions. TCRdb passed the multiplex PCR reads through MiXCR, listing each CDR3 protein once. This table has hundreds of thousands of distinct CDR3 sequences, 16% appearing once. In addition, the sample was reused for a study of T cells in Graves' hyperthyroidism and ophthalmopathy.

The chain joins TRBV4-1 to TRBJ1-6; maybe TRBD1 (5 bases). The material was peripheral blood mononuclear cells (PBMCs), obtained at new diagnosis, from a patient treated with antithyroid drugs. The sequence came from a man aged 40-49 years with Graves disease. The CDR3 region is CASSQGSLRRDSPLHF. CDR3 sequence (DNA): TGCGCCAGCAGCCAAGGGTCTCTTCGCAGGGATTCACCCCTCCACTTT.